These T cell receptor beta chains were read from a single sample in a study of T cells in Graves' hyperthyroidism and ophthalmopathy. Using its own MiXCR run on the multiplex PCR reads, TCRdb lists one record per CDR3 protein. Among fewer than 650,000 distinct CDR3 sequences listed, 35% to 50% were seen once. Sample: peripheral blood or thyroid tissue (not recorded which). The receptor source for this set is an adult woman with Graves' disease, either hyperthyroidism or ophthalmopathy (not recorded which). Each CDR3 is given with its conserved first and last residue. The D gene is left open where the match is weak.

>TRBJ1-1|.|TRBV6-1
CASSTGEGTFF
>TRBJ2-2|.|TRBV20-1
CSASQVRGRRTGELFF
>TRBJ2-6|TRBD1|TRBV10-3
CAITLTGVGANVLTF
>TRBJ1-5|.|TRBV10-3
CAIKGYSNQPQHF
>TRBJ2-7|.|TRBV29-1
CSVEHSSYEQYF
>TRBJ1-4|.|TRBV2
CASSERPREGEKLFF
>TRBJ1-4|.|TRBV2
CASSPEVEKLFF
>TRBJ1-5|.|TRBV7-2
CASSSATNQPQHF
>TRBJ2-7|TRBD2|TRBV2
CASSGVAGAIAYEQYF
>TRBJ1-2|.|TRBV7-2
CASSPDTQYGYTF
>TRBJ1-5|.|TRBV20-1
CSAISGYSNQPQHF
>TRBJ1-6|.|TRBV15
CATSARGGIPLHF
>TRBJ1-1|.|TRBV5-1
CASSLGTYGNTEAFF
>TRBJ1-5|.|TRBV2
CASLVGQPQHF
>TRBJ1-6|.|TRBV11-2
CASSYGGGVRSPLHF
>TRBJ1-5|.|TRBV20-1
CSAKPEGSQPQHF
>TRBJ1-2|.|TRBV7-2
CASSLVTGPGNTF
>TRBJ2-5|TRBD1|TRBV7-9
CASRSTGGLETQYF
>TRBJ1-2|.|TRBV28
CASSPPGGWFGYTF
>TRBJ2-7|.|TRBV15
CATRNGPYEQYF
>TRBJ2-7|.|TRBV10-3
CAISESTWPYEQYF
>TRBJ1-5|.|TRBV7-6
CASSGGGNQPQHF
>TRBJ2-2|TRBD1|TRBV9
CASSVGGQGIGGELFF
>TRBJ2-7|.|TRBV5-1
CASSVPDLPGQYF
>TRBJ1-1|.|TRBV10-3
CAISEPRALKLGTEAFF
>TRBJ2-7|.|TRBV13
CASSPSSGDEQYF
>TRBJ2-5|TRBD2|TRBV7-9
CASSPIAGGMEETQYF
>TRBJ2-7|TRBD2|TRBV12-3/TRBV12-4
CASSPGTSGAYEQYF
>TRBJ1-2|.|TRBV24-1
CATSAGRNYGYTF
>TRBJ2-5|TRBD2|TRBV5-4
CASSLVREGLETQYF
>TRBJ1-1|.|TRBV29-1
CSVEVNMNTEAFF
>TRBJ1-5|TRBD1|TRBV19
CASSTRDRGALSNQPQHF
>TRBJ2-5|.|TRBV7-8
CASSFARGLAGYQETQYF
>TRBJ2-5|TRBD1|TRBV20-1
CSARDRRTGLTQYF
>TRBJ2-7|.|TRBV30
CAWSVPLRTTYEQYF
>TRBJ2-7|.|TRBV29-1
CSLGSGTEQYF
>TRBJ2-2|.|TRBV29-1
CNVSTGNTGELFF
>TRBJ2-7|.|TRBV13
CASSLQRTEQYF
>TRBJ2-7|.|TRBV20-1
CSAPAEADSYEQYF
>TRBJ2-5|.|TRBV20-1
CSARVGEMQTQYF
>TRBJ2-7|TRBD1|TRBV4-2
CASSPRTGGGFYEQYF
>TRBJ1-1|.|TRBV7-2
CASSLKKNTEAFF
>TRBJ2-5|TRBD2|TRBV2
CASSEGGGMETQYF
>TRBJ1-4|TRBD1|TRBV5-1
CASRTGSNEKLFF
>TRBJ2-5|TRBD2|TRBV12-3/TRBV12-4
CASSLASSGRAGETQYF
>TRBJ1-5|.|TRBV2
CASSESLQPQHF
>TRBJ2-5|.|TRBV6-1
CASGIPGVLETQYF
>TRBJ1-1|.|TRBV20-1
CSAEPPGAHTEAFF
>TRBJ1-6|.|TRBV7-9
CASSWGSNSPLHF
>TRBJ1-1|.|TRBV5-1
CASSLGWTPRGTEAFF
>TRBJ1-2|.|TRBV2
CASTTRGTNYGYTF
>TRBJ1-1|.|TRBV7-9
CASSRIGLPKAFF
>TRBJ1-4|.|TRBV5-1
CASRPDVGIEKLFF
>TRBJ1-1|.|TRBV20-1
CSALTGAQTEAFF
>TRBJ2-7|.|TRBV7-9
CASSQDGFLASLVEQYF